This T cell receptor beta chain appears in the sequencing data of a study of T cell responses to AZD1222 COVID-19 vaccine. A word on this clone: Its antigen is currently unknown.

The study, taken as a whole, reports: Baseline serostatus was positive in only a handful of AZD1222 recipients. The peak T cell response came first, and repertoires were sampled only after it.

Assay: immunoSEQ multiplex PCR; the TCRdb copy retains only in-frame clones and omits some. Altogether 150,000 to 200,000 clones are present, roughly 92% being singletons, with the ten largest covering about 1%. Second doses at about 4 or about 12 weeks were pooled. The clonotype comes from an adult who received the AZD1222 COVID-19 vaccine. This specimen consisted of peripheral blood, obtained 28 days after the second AZD1222 dose.

For the CDR3, the DNA is TGTGCCAGTAGGCAGGGTTCCGCAGCGGCAGAAAAACTGTTTTTT. Its translation: CASRQGSAAAEKLFF. This chain links TRBV19 with TRBJ1-4, with D maybe TRBD1 (5 bases). The CDR3 sequence is 15 residues long. The germline V and J ends were trimmed by 6 bases and 8 bases, with 19 bases remaining between them. Looked up from germline, CDR1 is LNHDA and CDR2 is SQIVND (reference sequence).